The sequence of this T cell receptor (beta chain) was determined in a study of multiple sclerosis patients with progressive multifocal leukoencephalopathy (dated by TCRdb to between 2018 and 2021). A note on the overall study: Roughly 5 natalizumab-treated MS patients who did not develop PML were used as controls and were sampled longitudinally. Peripheral T and B cells were examined in MS patients who developed PML (4 under natalizumab, 1 after alemtuzumab) and in treated patients who did not develop PML. From before therapy, through 6 and 12 months, up to PML onset, two natalizumab-treated patients who later developed PML were tracked longitudinally. The goal was to find JC virus-specific or public T-cell expansions that arose at the time of PML onset.

What the time point label conveys for this sample: before natalizumab initiation. Interferon beta had previously been received by all listed patients, and all PML patients were female. Blood samples at T0 were collected prior to the first natalizumab infusion. Ficoll-Hypaque density gradient centrifugation was used to isolate peripheral blood mononuclear cells. V is cut by 0 bases and J by 7 bases, and the space between the germline ends is 12 bases. The CDR3 covers 14 residues, taking in both the cysteine and the phenylalanine. CDR3 DNA is the only sequence kept; it has 42 bases, read in frame from the first base. Reading the germline V gene gives CDR1 LGHNA and CDR2 YSLEER. TRB CDR3 regions were amplified from genomic DNA with the immunoSEQ two-step multiplex PCR at survey-level depth. Synthetic inline TR CDR3 controls covering all V-J pairings were spiked into each PCR to estimate template counts and remove amplification bias. Reads were processed so that amplification and sequencing bias were reduced, and quantification was performed against synthetic TR CDR3 analogs. As for the original processing: Raw data were processed in ImmunoSEQ Analyzer, with out-of-frame sequences and CDR3s containing stop codons removed, and genes were named according to IMGT nomenclature. Normalized Shannon entropy, defined as 1 minus Pielou's evenness, was used to summarize repertoire diversity. TRB sequences were considered identical only when V gene, J gene and CDR3 were shared. Public PML clonotypes were CDR3s shared by two or more PML-onset samples but absent earlier, in controls, and in public databases. Position-by-position CDR3 amino acid composition was analyzed in Skylign with the observed count method. The table comes from immuneACCESS by way of TCRdb, which keeps in-frame sequences with V and J called. Part of the clones is missing from these tables; in studies checked, under half for an unresolved V gene and the rest for unknown reasons. The DNA was the basis for D and trimming; V, J and clone size are from that table. This sample gives 25,000 to 30,000 clones in total; 70% to 90% of them show up just once. The ten largest clones add up to approximately 1% of the sample.

In the case of this clone: The target of this receptor is not known. Nothing much larger sits one base from this clone, and base qualities are not available.

Study-wide findings and limitations: Although TRB clones above 0.5% frequency turned up only in PML patients, the clones expanded at PML onset were already present before and during natalizumab therapy. Less diverse TRB repertoires in most PML patients were suggested by lower normalized Shannon entropy, whereas values near 1 were observed in the natalizumab-treated controls. Given the small, descriptive cohort, it remained unclear whether the study findings reflect JC virus infection or general immunocompromise. When PML developed, neither common TRBV or TRBJ gene usage nor preferential TRBV-TRBJ pairings were detected. The analysis covered only peripheral blood, although cerebrospinal fluid or brain lymphocytes might be more informative for natalizumab-associated PML.

The clonotype was recovered from a human donor with multiple sclerosis. Sequencing was done on a sample of PBMCs. The receptor chain draws on TRBV4-3 and TRBJ1-1; 6 matching bases give a weak D call of TRBD1. The CDR3 corresponds to CASSQDNRDVEAFF. The nucleotide sequence reads TGCGCCAGCAGCCAAGATAACAGGGACGTTGAAGCTTTCTTT.